This T cell receptor beta chain appears in the sequencing data of a study of blood T cell repertoires in COVID-19. Generated by immunoSEQ multiplex PCR, the TCRdb table keeps only in-frame clones and is missing some. Here the sample spans around 120,000 clones, over 60% being singletons. Germline V lookup: CDR1 LGHNA, CDR2 YSLEER. The CDR3 runs 19 residues. J lost 3 bases, V lost 3 bases, and 10 bases had no gene match. The sample comprised peripheral blood. This TCR came from an elderly woman with acute or convalescent COVID-19. The chain is built from TRBV4-3 and TRBJ2-3, with TRBD2 matching over 15 bases. CDR3 residues: CASSHRTSGGAGATDTQYF. The CDR3 bases are TGCGCCAGCAGCCATAGGACTAGCGGGGGGGCCGGGGCTACAGATACGCAGTATTTT.